This T cell receptor beta chain was sequenced in a study of beta chain features in type 1 diabetes. Study-wide context: Patients did not differ from healthy donors in age, gender or cell yield. Study-wide findings and caveats: Patients' naive, central memory and regulatory TCRB repertoires appeared more alike than those of healthy donors.

The CDR3 has 15 residues. The germline V gene encodes CDR1 SGHTA and CDR2 FQGTGA. Trimming took 5 bases from V and 0 from J; bases not matched to a gene: 6. As regards this clone: Antigen specificity is unknown.

Expressed TCRB transcripts were sequenced after all isolated RNA was converted to cDNA. Here immunoSEQ multiplex PCR was the method, and the copy in TCRdb shows in-frame clones only, minus some. The data show 680,000 or so clones, about 14% seen once. Blood was drawn once from each donor into heparinised tubes. The draws averaged about 120 mL. Isolation of CD4+ naive, central memory, regulatory and stem cell-like memory cells was achieved by sorting via CD45RO/CCR7/CD25/CD127/CD95/CD27. This TCR came from a man aged 18 to 29 in good health. Sequencing used naive CD4+ T cells from blood. This chain uses TRBV7-3 with TRBJ2-7; 8 positions match TRBD1. This chain's CDR3 is CASSQDRASSYEQYF. CDR3 DNA: TGTGCCAGCAGCCAGGACAGGGCCTCCTCCTACGAGCAGTACTTC.